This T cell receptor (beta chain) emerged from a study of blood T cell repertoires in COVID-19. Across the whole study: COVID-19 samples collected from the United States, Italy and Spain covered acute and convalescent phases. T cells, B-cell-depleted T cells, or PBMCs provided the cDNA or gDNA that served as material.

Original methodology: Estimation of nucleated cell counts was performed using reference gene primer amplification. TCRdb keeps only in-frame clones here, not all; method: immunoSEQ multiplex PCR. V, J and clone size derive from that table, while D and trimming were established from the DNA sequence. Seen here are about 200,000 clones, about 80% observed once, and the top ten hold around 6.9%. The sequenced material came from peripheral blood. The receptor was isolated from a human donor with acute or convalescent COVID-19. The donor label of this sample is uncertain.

In DNA form, the CDR3 reads TGTGCCGGCCAGGGGATTCAATCACCCCTCCACTTT. Its protein is CAGQGIQSPLHF. This chain uses TRBV6-5 with TRBJ1-6; perhaps TRBD1 as D (6 bases). Germline V lookup: CDR1 MNHEY, CDR2 SVGAGI. The CDR3 spans 12 residues. Trimming pared 11 bases from V and 10 bases from J, leaving 15 bases between.